These T cell receptor beta chains were read from a single sample in a study of blood T cell repertoires in COVID-19. Measured with immunoSEQ multiplex PCR; TCRdb has only the in-frame clones, and not every one. The data contain 150,000 to 200,000 clones, approximately 90% of them seen just once; the ten biggest clones take up less than 1%. Sequencing was carried out using peripheral blood. The receptors derive from a man between 18 and 29 years old with acute or convalescent COVID-19. Both conserved end residues are part of each CDR3. The D gene is left open where the match is weak. Expanded clones get a size class; other rows say once, few or many, or leave the size out.

D gene,clone size,J gene,V gene,CDR3 DNA,CDR3 protein
NA,NA,TRBJ1-2,TRBV6-6,TGTGCCAGCAGTTACGAGGCTGGTGGCTACACCTTC,CASSYEAGGYTF
TRBD2,once,TRBJ2-3,TRBV5-4,TGTGCCAGCACCGATCCTAGCGGGAGTCCGGGGGATACGCAGTATTTT,CASTDPSGSPGDTQYF
TRBD1,NA,TRBJ1-5,TRBV7-9,TGTGCCAGCAGCTTAGGTACAGGGGGCGCAGGGCAGCCCCAGCATTTT,CASSLGTGGAGQPQHF
TRBD2,NA,TRBJ2-1,TRBV27,TGTGCCAGCAGTCTCACCCCCGGGACTAGCGGGAATGAGCAGTTCTTC,CASSLTPGTSGNEQFF
TRBD1,NA,TRBJ1-1,TRBV11-1,TGTGCCAGCAGCTTAGTTCAGGGGGCGAACACTGAAGCTTTCTTT,CASSLVQGANTEAFF
NA,NA,TRBJ2-3,TRBV19,TGTGCCAGTAGTAAACTGACAGGAACAGATACGCAGTATTTT,CASSKLTGTDTQYF
NA,once,TRBJ1-1,TRBV13,TGTGCCAGCAGCTCACCCGGGAGGGACACTGAAGCTTTCTTT,CASSSPGRDTEAFF
NA,NA,TRBJ2-7,TRBV5-8,TGTGCCAGCAGCCAAAGAGCGGTTGTTGCGTACGAGCAGTACTTC,CASSQRAVVAYEQYF
TRBD1,few,TRBJ1-2,TRBV6-5,TGTGCCAGCAGTTACGAGACAGGGTCTGGCTACACCTTC,CASSYETGSGYTF
TRBD1,NA,TRBJ2-7,TRBV25-1,TGTGCCAGGACGACAGGGAATGGGGAGCAGTACTTC,CARTTGNGEQYF
TRBD2,NA,TRBJ2-3,TRBV11-3,TGTGCCAGCAGCGGCTCGACTAGCGGGGGTTCGGATACGCAGTATTTT,CASSGSTSGGSDTQYF
TRBD2,few,TRBJ2-3,TRBV3-1/TRBV3-2,TGTGCCAGCAGCCTAAAACGGACTAGCGGGTCGGGAGATACGCAGTATTTT,CASSLKRTSGSGDTQYF
NA,NA,TRBJ1-6,TRBV6-5,TGTGCCAGCCGCGAGGGCCCGTTGGTGGCCCTCCACTTT,CASREGPLVALHF
NA,NA,TRBJ2-7,TRBV24-1,TGTGCCACCAGTGATCCTTCTGGCGGGGTCTACGAGCAGTACTTC,CATSDPSGGVYEQYF
TRBD1,few,TRBJ1-6,TRBV6-5,TGTGCCAGCAGTTGGGACAGCAGTAATTCACCCCTCCACTTT,CASSWDSSNSPLHF
TRBD1,few,TRBJ1-2,TRBV6-4,TGTGCCAGCAGTGTTATGACAGGGTGCGATAACTATGGCTACACCTTC,CASSVMTGCDNYGYTF
NA,once,TRBJ2-7,TRBV19,TGTGCCAGTAGTATTAGCAGGGGCCTGGGGTACGAGCAGTACTTC,CASSISRGLGYEQYF
TRBD1,NA,TRBJ1-6,TRBV25-1,TGTGCCAGCAGCCGGACAGGGCGTTCACCCCTCCACTTT,CASSRTGRSPLHF
NA,NA,TRBJ1-1,TRBV27,TGTGCCAGCAGTACGCTCACAGGGTTGAACACTGAAGCTTTCTTT,CASSTLTGLNTEAFF
NA,NA,TRBJ1-3,TRBV2,TGTGCCAGCAGTATGCGGGGCTCTGGAAACACCATATATTTT,CASSMRGSGNTIYF
NA,once,TRBJ1-1,TRBV6-5,TGTGCCAGCAAAAGAAAAGGGCAGGGAACTGAAGCTTTCTTT,CASKRKGQGTEAFF
TRBD2,few,TRBJ2-1,TRBV18,TGTGCCAGCTCACCACGGACTAGCGACTACAATGAGCAGTTCTTC,CASSPRTSDYNEQFF
NA,NA,TRBJ2-1,TRBV14,TGTGCCAGCAGCCCTTGGACTCAATATGATGAGCAGTTCTTC,CASSPWTQYDEQFF
NA,NA,TRBJ2-1,TRBV3-1/TRBV3-2,TGTGCCAGCAGCCGGTCAGGGCAGTGGAATGAGCAGTTCTTC,CASSRSGQWNEQFF
TRBD1,NA,TRBJ1-1,TRBV9,TGTGCCAGCAGCGTAGAGGGGGCGAACACTGAAGCTTTCTTT,CASSVEGANTEAFF
TRBD1,NA,TRBJ1-1,TRBV7-9,TGTGCCAGCAGCCCCAAAGGCCCTGAGGACAGGGGATTCTCTGAAGCTTTCTTT,CASSPKGPEDRGFSEAFF
NA,NA,TRBJ1-4,TRBV2,TGTGCCAGCAAATACGAAGCGTCAACTAATGAAAAACTGTTTTTT,CASKYEASTNEKLFF
NA,NA,TRBJ1-4,TRBV30,TGTGCCTGGAAGGGGGGGACTAATGAAAAACTGTTTTTT,CAWKGGTNEKLFF
NA,NA,TRBJ1-3,TRBV7-2,TGTGCCAGCAGCCTGCTGCAGGGTGCCGGAAACACCATATATTTT,CASSLLQGAGNTIYF
NA,NA,TRBJ2-3,TRBV27,TGTGCCAGCAGACTCGGGTCAGGGGTGCCGCAGTATTTT,CASRLGSGVPQYF
TRBD1,NA,TRBJ1-6,TRBV19,TGTGCCACCCAGAACAGGGGTTCGTATAATTCACCCCTCCACTTT,CATQNRGSYNSPLHF
NA,NA,TRBJ1-2,TRBV3-1/TRBV3-2,TGTGCCAGCAGCCCCCGGCAGGCGGGGGGCTACACCTTC,CASSPRQAGGYTF
TRBD1,few,TRBJ1-5,TRBV19,TGTGCCAGTAGTGTGAGGACAGGGGACCCCAAATATAGCAATCAGCCCCAGCATTTT,CASSVRTGDPKYSNQPQHF
TRBD1,NA,TRBJ1-5,TRBV28,TGTGCCAGCAGTTTAAGTGCGCAGGGGGGTCAGCCCCAGCATTTT,CASSLSAQGGQPQHF
TRBD2,NA,TRBJ2-3,TRBV10-3,TGTGCCATCAGTCCTAGCGGGGGGGGTACAGATACGCAGTATTTT,CAISPSGGGTDTQYF
NA,NA,TRBJ1-4,TRBV9,TGTGCCAGCAGCGAGGGCTCGGGACTTCTAAATGAAAAACTGTTTTTT,CASSEGSGLLNEKLFF